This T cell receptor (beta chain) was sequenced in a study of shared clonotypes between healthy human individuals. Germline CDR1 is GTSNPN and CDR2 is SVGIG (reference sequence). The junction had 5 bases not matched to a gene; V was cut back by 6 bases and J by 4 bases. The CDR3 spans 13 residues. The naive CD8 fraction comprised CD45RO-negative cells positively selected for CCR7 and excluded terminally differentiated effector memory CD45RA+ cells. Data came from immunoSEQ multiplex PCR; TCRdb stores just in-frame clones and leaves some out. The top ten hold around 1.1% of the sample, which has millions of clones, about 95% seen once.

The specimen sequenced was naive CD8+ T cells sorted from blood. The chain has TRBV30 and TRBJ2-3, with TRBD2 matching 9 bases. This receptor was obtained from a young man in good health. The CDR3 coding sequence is TGTGCCTGCTCCGGGACTAGCTCAGATACGCAGTATTTT. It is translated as CACSGTSSDTQYF.